The 31 T cell receptor beta chains below all came from one sample that was sequenced in a study of CD8 T cells in Susac syndrome (dated by TCRdb to 2018 to 2020). Library method: the immunoSEQ multiplex PCR assay. RNA was extracted using the RNeasy kit, and about 0.5 to 1 ug of the RNA was reverse transcribed with random hexamers. The public reads were reprocessed in TCRdb via fastp at Q25 and MiXCR, keeping in-frame beta chains. Merged by CDR3 protein, the rows form single entries marked with the most common genes and DNA. The sample table lists 130,000 or so distinct CDR3 sequences, 75% to 90% of them with a count of one. Clones ranked in the top ten supply 0.45% to 0.6% of the sample. The source material was CD8+ T cells from PBMCs. Every receptor here comes from a human donor with multiple sclerosis.

This clonotype was counted a single time. V gene TRBV4-1 combines with J gene TRBJ1-4, with TRBD1 identical over 9 bases. J lost 2 bases, V lost 0 bases, and 7 bases had no gene match. CDR1 and CDR2 (germline): MGHRA, YSYEKL. The CDR3 covers 18 residues. The CDR3 reads CASSQDHDRGTTNEKLFF. The CDR3 DNA follows: TGCGCCAGCAGCCAAGACCATGACAGGGGGACCACTAATGAAAAACTGTTTTTT.

The V gene is TRBV6-1, the J gene TRBJ1-5; no firm D call. The V gene lost 7 bases and the J gene lost 7 bases, with 17 bases spanning the gap. The germline V gene has CDR1 MNHNS and CDR2 SASEGT. There are 14 residues in the CDR3. The CDR3 DNA is TGTGCCAGCACCCCCGGAGGAGGGTACCAGCCCCAGCATTTT. Its protein product is CASTPGGGYQPQHF.

The chain combines TRBV6-5 with TRBJ2-7; D perhaps matches TRBD1 (6 bases). The germline gives CDR1 MNHEY, CDR2 SVGAGI. The V end was cut by 2 bases, the J end by 6 bases, with 11 bases between. This CDR3 is 13 amino acids long. CDR3 in DNA: TGTGCCAGCAGTTACAGGCTCAGGGGCGAGCAGTACTTC. Translated, it gives CASSYRLRGEQYF.

This clonotype has only one observation. This sequence joins TRBV2 and TRBJ1-5, with 9 positions matching TRBD1. This CDR3 comprises 15 residues. Germline V gene data show CDR1 as SNHLY and CDR2 as FYNNEI. V shed 8 bases and J 3 bases; nucleotides not matched to a gene: 8. CDR3 nucleotides: TGTGCCAGCCGAACCGGGACAGGGATCAATCAGCCCCAGCATTTT. Translation: CASRTGTGINQPQHF.

The chain is built from TRBV2 and TRBJ2-2; TRBD2 is a possible D gene (6 bases). From germline, CDR1 is SNHLY and CDR2 FYNNEI. The ends were cut back, 6 bases at V and 1 base at J, with 9 bases in the middle. The CDR3 has 14 amino acids. CDR3 protein: CASRMGGNTGELFF. In nucleotides, the CDR3 is TGTGCCAGCAGGATGGGAGGGAACACCGGGGAGCTGTTTTTT.

The chain uses TRBV27 and TRBJ1-2; TRBD1 is a possible D gene (6 bases). This CDR3 spans 13 amino acids. Germline V gives CDR1 MNHEY, CDR2 SMNVEV (reference sequence). The V end was cut by 2 bases, the J end by 2 bases, with 6 bases between. In nucleotides, the CDR3 is TGTGCCAGCAGTTTACAGGGGAACTATGGCTACACCTTC. Its protein is CASSLQGNYGYTF.

The chain carries TRBV4-2 and TRBJ2-1, with no clear D. Trimming left V 4 bases short and J 2 bases short, with 12 bases between. The CDR3 totals 15 residues. Per germline, CDR1 LGHNA and CDR2 YNFKEQ. Here the CDR3 reads CASSPDVSPYNEQFF. For the CDR3, the DNA is TGTGCCAGCAGCCCGGACGTTTCCCCCTACAATGAGCAGTTCTTC.

This chain connects TRBV9 to TRBJ2-3; perhaps TRBD2 as D (6 bases). This CDR3 spans 16 amino acids. The germline V and J ends were trimmed by 0 bases and 2 bases, with 13 bases remaining between them. Germline-derived CDR1 and CDR2 are SGDLS and YYNGEE. The CDR3 loop reads CASSVAGGDLTDTQYF. The CDR3 nucleotides read TGTGCCAGCAGCGTAGCAGGCGGGGACCTCACAGATACGCAGTATTTT.

The CDR3 nucleotides are TGTGCCAGCGGGACTAGCGGACTCTCCTACAATGAGCAGTTCTTC. It specifies CASGTSGLSYNEQFF. This chain uses TRBV12-3 or TRBV12-4 with TRBJ2-1, with TRBD2 matching over 11 bases. The CDR3 covers 15 residues. V lost 8 bases and J lost 0; bases outside the gene matches: 3.

The chain links TRBV20-1 to TRBJ2-1, with 7 bases aligning to TRBD2. The J segment lost 3 bases and the V segment lost 1 base, leaving 6 bases of the junction unmatched. CDR1 and CDR2 from the germline V gene are DFQATT and SNEGSKA (reference sequence). This CDR3 has 15 residues. CDR3 DNA sequence: TGCAGTGCTAGAGGATATGCGGGGGTCTACAATGAGCAGTTCTTC. This gives the protein CSARGYAGVYNEQFF.

The gene calls are TRBV4-1 and TRBJ2-2; no clear D. The V gene lost 0 bases and the J gene lost 4 bases, with 12 bases spanning the gap. CDR1 is MGHRA, CDR2 YSYEKL, per germline. The CDR3 spans 16 residues. The CDR3: CASSQEGYPGTGELFF. In DNA form, the CDR3 reads TGCGCCAGCAGCCAAGAAGGGTATCCGGGCACCGGGGAGCTGTTTTTT.

This clonotype was observed a few times. The genes are TRBV20-1 and TRBJ2-1, with D possibly being TRBD2 (6 bases). This CDR3 is 17 amino acids long. With 0 bases removed from V and 3 bases from J, the gap between germline ends came to 18 bases. The germline V gene encodes CDR1 DFQATT and CDR2 SNEGSKA (reference sequence). In DNA form, the CDR3 reads TGCAGTGCTAGAGATCCGGAGGGCGCTTCCCTCTACAATGAGCAGTTCTTC. Translating it yields CSARDPEGASLYNEQFF.

This clonotype was recorded once. The chain has TRBV20-1 and TRBJ1-1, with D possibly being TRBD1 (6 bases). Germline V gene lookup returns CDR1 DFQATT and CDR2 SNEGSKA (reference sequence). The CDR3 extends over 14 amino acids. V was cut by 5 bases and J by 1 base, with 14 bases left in between. CDR3 DNA sequence: TGCAGTGCTCGAAGGGGGGACAAGAACACTGAAGCTTTCTTT. Translating it yields CSARRGDKNTEAFF.

The J gene is TRBJ2-1, the V gene TRBV27; TRBD2 aligns across 14 bases. J gave up 0 bases and V 4 bases, and 2 bases lay outside the gene matches. This CDR3 contains 17 residues. Per the germline V gene, CDR1 is MNHEY and CDR2 is SMNVEV (reference sequence). The CDR3 nucleotides are TGTGCCAGCAGTTCGGGGACTAGCGGGAGCTCCTACAATGAGCAGTTCTTC. Translation: CASSSGTSGSSYNEQFF.

The chain couples TRBV27 to TRBJ2-1; perhaps TRBD1 as D (6 bases). V lost 5 bases, J lost 4 bases, and 15 bases lay in between. CDR1 is MNHEY and CDR2 is SMNVEV in the germline V gene (reference sequence). This CDR3 spans 15 amino acids. The CDR3 region has the DNA TGTGCCAGCAGTCCGGAGGACAGTGGATACAATGAGCAGTTCTTC. This translates into CASSPEDSGYNEQFF.

V is TRBV12-3 or TRBV12-4 and J is TRBJ1-1, with D perhaps matching TRBD1 (5 bases). CDR3 size: 15 residues. V lost 7 bases and J 1 base, leaving 16 bases between the germline ends. The CDR3 spells CASTQTGPQNTEAFF. CDR3 nucleotides: TGTGCCAGCACCCAAACGGGACCCCAGAACACTGAAGCTTTCTTT.

The chain links TRBV7-8 to TRBJ1-2, with D unresolved. CDR3 length equals 13 residues. The germline gives CDR1 SGHVS, CDR2 FQNEAQ. Trimming removed 1 base at V and 8 bases at J, with 11 bases between. In nucleotides, the CDR3 is TGTGCCAGCAGCTTAGGGGCCCGAGGAGGCTACACCTTC. Encoded protein: CASSLGARGGYTF.

The chain links TRBV30 to TRBJ1-1; 8 bases map to TRBD1. The junction had 3 bases not matched to a gene; V was cut back by 2 bases and J by 4 bases. CDR3 length: 13 amino acids. From germline, CDR1 is GTSNPN and CDR2 SVGIG (reference sequence). The DNA of the CDR3 is TGTGCCTGGAGTAAACAGGGGGGCACTGAAGCTTTCTTT. This gives the protein CAWSKQGGTEAFF.

This clonotype was observed once. The chain is built from TRBV7-6 and TRBJ1-1; 8 bases are shared with TRBD1. The CDR3 is 15 residues long. V lost 5 bases, J lost 4 bases, and 9 bases stayed unmatched. The germline V gene has CDR1 SGHVS and CDR2 FNYEAQ. In DNA, the CDR3 is TGTGCCAGCAGCGACTCGGACAGGGTGGGCACTGAAGCTTTCTTT. This codes for CASSDSDRVGTEAFF.

The chain is built from TRBV5-1 and TRBJ1-2, with a possible D match to TRBD1 (5 bases). The germline V and J ends were trimmed by 2 bases and 4 bases, with 9 bases remaining between them. Per the germline V gene, CDR1 is SGHRS and CDR2 is YFSETQ. The CDR3 is 13 amino acids. Written as DNA, the CDR3 is TGCGCCAGCAGCTTAGAGGACACCTATGGCTACACCTTC. This sequence encodes CASSLEDTYGYTF. Based on the CDR3 plus reference TRBV5-1 and TRBJ1-2, the full variable domain is KAGVTQTPRYLIKTRGQQVTLSCSPISGHRSVSWYQQTPGQGLQFLFEYFSETQRNKGNFPGRFSGRQFSNSRSEMNVSTLELGDSALYLCASSLEDTYGYTFGSGTRLTVV.

As concerns this clonotype: Its ends do not fully match the called genes, so a read error is possible. The V call is TRBV6-2 or TRBV6-3, the J call TRBJ2-1; D not certain. The V gene's germline CDR1 is MNHEY and CDR2 SVGEGT. This CDR3 comprises 14 residues. CDR3 sequence (DNA): TGTGCCAGCACTTACACAGCATCCTACAATGAGCAGTTCTTC. Protein product: CASTYTASYNEQFF.

This chain connects TRBV3-1 to TRBJ2-3; 8 bases line up with TRBD1. The germline gives CDR1 LGHDT, CDR2 YNNKEL (reference sequence). The CDR3 totals 16 residues. The ends lost 6 bases at V and 4 bases at J; junction bases unmatched: 12. The CDR3 reads CASRNWTGLYPDTQYF. The CDR3 nucleotides are TGTGCCAGCAGGAATTGGACAGGGCTATACCCAGATACGCAGTATTTT.

The V call is TRBV4-2, the J call TRBJ1-6; 7 nucleotides line up with TRBD1. Germline V gene data show CDR1 as LGHNA and CDR2 as YNFKEQ. The CDR3 loop spans 19 amino acids. The V segment lost 2 bases and the J segment 0 bases; nucleotides outside the gene matches: 10. The CDR3 spells CASSQWAGGRSSYNSPLHF. The CDR3 nucleotides read TGTGCCAGCAGCCAATGGGCAGGGGGTAGGAGCTCCTATAATTCACCCCTCCACTTT.

The rearrangement uses TRBV7-9 and TRBJ2-1; 7 bases align to TRBD2. This CDR3 has 14 residues. J gave up 8 bases and V 5 bases, and 9 bases lay outside the gene matches. Germline CDR1 reads SEHNR; CDR2 reads FQNEAQ (reference sequence). This CDR3 is CASSPQGTNDEQFF. In DNA, the CDR3 is TGTGCCAGCAGCCCCCAAGGGACTAACGATGAGCAGTTCTTC.

The chain joins TRBV7-9 to TRBJ1-6, with 7 bases matching TRBD1. This CDR3 has 12 residues. Germline trimming cut 9 bases from V and 7 bases from J; bases unmatched to any gene: 3. Germline V gene lookup returns CDR1 SEHNR and CDR2 FQNEAQ (reference sequence). The CDR3 is CASETGNSPLHF. In nucleotides, the CDR3 is TGTGCCAGTGAGACAGGGAATTCACCCCTCCACTTT.

The genes are TRBV5-1 and TRBJ2-7; 12 nucleotides line up with TRBD1. The ends lost 1 base at V and 6 bases at J; junction bases unmatched: 5. The CDR3 runs to 15 residues. The germline V gene encodes CDR1 SGHRS and CDR2 YFSETQ. The DNA for the CDR3 is TGCGCCAGCAGCTTGATGGGACAGGGGGCAAGCGAGCAGTACTTC. Translation: CASSLMGQGASEQYF.

The gene calls are TRBV6-6 and TRBJ1-5, with D perhaps matching TRBD1 (6 bases). The CDR3 totals 13 residues. Germline lookup yields CDR1 MNHNY and CDR2 SVGAGI (reference sequence). With 2 bases removed from V and 6 bases from J, the gap between germline ends came to 8 bases. The CDR3 region is CASSYEGGQPQHF. The CDR3 nucleotides read TGTGCCAGCAGTTACGAGGGGGGTCAGCCCCAGCATTTT.

The rearrangement uses TRBV19 and TRBJ1-1; 8 bases match TRBD1. This CDR3 has 15 residues. After removal of 6 bases from V and 6 bases from J, the junction contained 12 bases not matched to a gene. Germline V CDR1 and CDR2: LNHDA, SQIVND (reference sequence). This chain's CDR3 is CASRTSGQGIAEAFF. DNA for the CDR3: TGTGCCAGTAGAACGAGTGGACAGGGTATAGCTGAAGCTTTCTTT.

The rearrangement uses TRBV4-3 and TRBJ2-5; D is unclear. V dropped 0 bases and J dropped 2 bases, with 10 bases sitting between them. Germline CDR1 reads LGHNA; CDR2 reads YSLEER. This CDR3 contains 15 residues. As DNA, the CDR3 is TGCGCCAGCAGCCAAGATAGCAGAGCTCAAGAGACCCAGTACTTC. This gives the protein CASSQDSRAQETQYF.

The V and J genes are TRBV2 and TRBJ2-3, with TRBD2 matching over 9 bases. Looked up from germline, CDR1 is SNHLY and CDR2 is FYNNEI. J gave up 4 bases and V 2 bases, and 19 bases lay outside the gene matches. The CDR3 is made up of 20 amino acids. CDR3 nucleotide sequence: TGTGCCAGCAGTGAAAAGGGGAGGCTAGCGGGACTCCACCGCGCAGATACGCAGTATTTT. Protein sequence: CASSEKGRLAGLHRADTQYF.

The chain couples TRBV7-9 to TRBJ1-5; D might be TRBD1 (5 bases). This CDR3 is 14 amino acids long. Germline V gene data show CDR1 as SEHNR and CDR2 as FQNEAQ (reference sequence). V gave up 3 bases and J gave up 4 bases, with 10 bases separating them. DNA for the CDR3: TGTGCCAGCAGCTTGACAGACCCTAATCAGCCCCAGCATTTT. It specifies CASSLTDPNQPQHF.